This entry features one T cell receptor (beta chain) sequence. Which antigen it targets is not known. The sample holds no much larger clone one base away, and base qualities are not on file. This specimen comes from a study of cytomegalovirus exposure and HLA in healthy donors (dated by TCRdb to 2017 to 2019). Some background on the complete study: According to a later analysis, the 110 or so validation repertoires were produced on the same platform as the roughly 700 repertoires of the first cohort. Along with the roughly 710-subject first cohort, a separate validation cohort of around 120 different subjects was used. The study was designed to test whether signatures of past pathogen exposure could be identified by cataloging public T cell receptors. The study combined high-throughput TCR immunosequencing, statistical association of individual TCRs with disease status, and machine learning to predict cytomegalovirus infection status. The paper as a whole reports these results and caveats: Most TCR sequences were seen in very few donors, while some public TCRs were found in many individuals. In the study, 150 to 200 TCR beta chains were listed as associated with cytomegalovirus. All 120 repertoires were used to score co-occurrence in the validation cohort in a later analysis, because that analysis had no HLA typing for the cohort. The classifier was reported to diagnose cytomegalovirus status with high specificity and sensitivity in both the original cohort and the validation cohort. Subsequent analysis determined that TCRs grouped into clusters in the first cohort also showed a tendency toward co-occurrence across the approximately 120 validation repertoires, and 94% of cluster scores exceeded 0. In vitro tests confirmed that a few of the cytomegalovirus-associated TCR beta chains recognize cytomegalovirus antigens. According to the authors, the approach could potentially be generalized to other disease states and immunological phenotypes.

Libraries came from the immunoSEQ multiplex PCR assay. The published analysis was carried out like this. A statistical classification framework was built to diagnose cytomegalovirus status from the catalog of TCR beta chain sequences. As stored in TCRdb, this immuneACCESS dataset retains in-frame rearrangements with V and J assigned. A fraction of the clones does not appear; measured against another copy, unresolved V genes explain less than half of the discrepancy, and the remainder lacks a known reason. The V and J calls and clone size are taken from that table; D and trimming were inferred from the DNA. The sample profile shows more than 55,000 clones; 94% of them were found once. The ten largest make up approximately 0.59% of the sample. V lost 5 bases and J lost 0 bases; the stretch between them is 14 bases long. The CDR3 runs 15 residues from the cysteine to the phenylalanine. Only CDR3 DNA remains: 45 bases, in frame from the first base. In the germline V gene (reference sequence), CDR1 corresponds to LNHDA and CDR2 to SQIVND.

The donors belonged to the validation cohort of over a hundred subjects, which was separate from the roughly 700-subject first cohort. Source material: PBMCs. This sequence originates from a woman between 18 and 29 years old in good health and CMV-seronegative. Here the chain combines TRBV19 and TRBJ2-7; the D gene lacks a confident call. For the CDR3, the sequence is CASSAGTGSSYEQYF. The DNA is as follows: TGTGCCAGTAGTGCCGGAACGGGTAGCTCCTACGAGCAGTACTTC.